This T cell receptor (beta chain) came from a study of T cell changes during pregnancy in multiple sclerosis. Trimming removed 1 base at V and 5 bases at J, with 9 bases between. This CDR3 comprises 15 residues. Germline assignment: CDR1 SGHTA and CDR2 FQGNSA. Clones were read by immunoSEQ multiplex PCR, and TCRdb kept only the in-frame ones, dropping some. The sample lists approximately 110,000 clones, approximately 89% occurring once. This TCR derives from a female donor with multiple sclerosis, enrolled in a pregnancy study. Specimen: peripheral blood, collected after pregnancy. This chain uses TRBV7-2 with TRBJ1-6; maybe TRBD1 (5 bases). The CDR3 region is CASSLGWGDNSPLHF. The CDR3 nucleotides are TGTGCCAGCAGCTTAGGGTGGGGGGATAATTCACCCCTCCACTTT.